This T cell receptor (beta chain) appears in the sequencing data of a study of cytomegalovirus exposure and HLA in healthy donors. 60 Vbeta and 13 Jbeta primers were used in PCR. Repertoires were generated with immunoSEQ multiplex PCR, while TCRdb's copy carries only in-frame clones and drops some. Seen here are about 120,000 clones, about three quarters observed once, and the top ten hold 2.5% to 3%. Germline CDR1 and CDR2: SGHNT and YYREEE (reference sequence). The V and J ends lost 3 bases and 4 bases, in that order; junction bases with no gene match: 4. This CDR3 contains 14 residues. This rearrangement joins TRBV5-4 to TRBJ2-1; 7 bases line up with TRBD2. This clonotype originated in a woman between 55 and 75 years old in good health and CMV-seropositive. The sample taken for sequencing was PBMCs. The CDR3 protein is CASSSPGGYNEQFF. The CDR3 nucleotides read TGTGCCAGCAGCTCGCCGGGGGGATACAATGAGCAGTTCTTC.